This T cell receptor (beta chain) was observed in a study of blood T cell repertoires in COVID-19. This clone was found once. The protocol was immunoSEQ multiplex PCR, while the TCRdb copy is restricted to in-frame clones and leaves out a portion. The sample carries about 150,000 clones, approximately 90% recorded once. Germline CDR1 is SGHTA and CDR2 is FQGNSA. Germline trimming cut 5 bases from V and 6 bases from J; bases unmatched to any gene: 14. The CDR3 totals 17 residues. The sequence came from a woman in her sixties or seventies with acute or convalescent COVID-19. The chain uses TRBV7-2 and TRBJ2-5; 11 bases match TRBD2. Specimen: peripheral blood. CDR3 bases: TGTGCCAGCAGCCTAGAGAGGGGAATAGCGGGGGGGAAGACCCAGTACTTC. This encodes CASSLERGIAGGKTQYF.